Sequencing of this T cell receptor (beta chain) was carried out in a study of control samples from healthy donors and cancer patients. Sequenced by immunoSEQ multiplex PCR; TCRdb stores in-frame clones only, minus some. The table lists 150,000 to 200,000 clones, roughly 90% of them singletons. The CDR3 is made up of 11 amino acids. Germline CDR1 and CDR2: SGHRS and YFSETQ. V was shortened by 4 bases and J by 5 bases, with 4 bases between the two germline ends. The receptor comes from a man aged 25-45 years in good health. Source material: blood. This chain uses TRBV5-1 with TRBJ2-1, with D hard to call. The CDR3 spells CASSRDNEQFF. CDR3 DNA sequence: TGCGCCAGCAGCCGGGACAATGAGCAGTTCTTC. The whole variable domain, filled in from reference TRBV5-1 and TRBJ2-1, reads KAGVTQTPRYLIKTRGQQVTLSCSPISGHRSVSWYQQTPGQGLQFLFEYFSETQRNKGNFPGRFSGRQFSNSRSEMNVSTLELGDSALYLCASSRDNEQFFGPGTRLTVL.